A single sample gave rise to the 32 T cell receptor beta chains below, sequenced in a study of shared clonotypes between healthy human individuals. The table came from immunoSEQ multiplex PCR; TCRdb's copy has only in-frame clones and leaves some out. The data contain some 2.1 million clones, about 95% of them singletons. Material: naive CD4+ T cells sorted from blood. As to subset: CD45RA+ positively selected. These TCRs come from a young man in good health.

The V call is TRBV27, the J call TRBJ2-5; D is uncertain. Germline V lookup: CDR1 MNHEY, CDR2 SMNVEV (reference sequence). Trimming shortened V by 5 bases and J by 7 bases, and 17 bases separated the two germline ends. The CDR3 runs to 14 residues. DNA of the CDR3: TGTGCCAGCAGTCCCTTCACAAATTTCGGGACCCAGTACTTC. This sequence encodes CASSPFTNFGTQYF.

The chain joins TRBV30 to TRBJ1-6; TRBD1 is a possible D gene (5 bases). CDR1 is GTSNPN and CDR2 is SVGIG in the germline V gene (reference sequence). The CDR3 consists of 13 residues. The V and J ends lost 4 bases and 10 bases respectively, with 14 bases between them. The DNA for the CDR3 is TGTGCCTGGATGGGACCTCCCGAATCACCCCTCCACTTT. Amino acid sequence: CAWMGPPESPLHF.

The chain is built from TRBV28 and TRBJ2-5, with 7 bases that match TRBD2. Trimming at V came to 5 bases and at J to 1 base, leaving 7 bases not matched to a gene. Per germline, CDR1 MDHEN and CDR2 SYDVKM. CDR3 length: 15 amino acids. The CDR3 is CASSRQGGPQETQYF. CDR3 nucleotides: TGTGCCAGCAGTCGCCAGGGAGGGCCCCAAGAGACCCAGTACTTC.

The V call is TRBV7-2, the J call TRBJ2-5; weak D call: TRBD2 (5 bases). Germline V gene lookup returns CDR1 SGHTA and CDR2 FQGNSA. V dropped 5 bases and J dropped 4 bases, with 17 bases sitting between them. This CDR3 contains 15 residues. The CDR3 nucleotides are TGTGCCAGCAGCGCCCCTGGCGGAGGAGTAGAGACCCAGTACTTC. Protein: CASSAPGGGVETQYF. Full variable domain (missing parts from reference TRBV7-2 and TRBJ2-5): GAGVSQSPSNKVTEKGKDVELRCDPISGHTALYWYRQSLGQGLEFLIYFQGNSAPDKSGLPSDRFSAERTGGSVSTLTIQRTQQEDSAVYLCASSAPGGGVETQYFGPGTRLLVL.

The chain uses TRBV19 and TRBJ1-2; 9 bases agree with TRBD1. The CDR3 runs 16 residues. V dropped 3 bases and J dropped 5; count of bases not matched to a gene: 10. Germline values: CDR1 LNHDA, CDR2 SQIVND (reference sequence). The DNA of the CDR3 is TGTGCCAGTAGTATCCAGGACAGGGGCAGTTTGTATGGCTACACCTTC. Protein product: CASSIQDRGSLYGYTF.

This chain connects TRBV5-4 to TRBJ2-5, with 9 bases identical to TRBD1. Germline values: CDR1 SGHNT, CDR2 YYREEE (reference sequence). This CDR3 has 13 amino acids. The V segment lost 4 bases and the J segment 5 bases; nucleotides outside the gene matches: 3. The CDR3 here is CASSATGGETQYF. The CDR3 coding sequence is TGTGCCAGCAGCGCGACAGGGGGGGAGACCCAGTACTTC. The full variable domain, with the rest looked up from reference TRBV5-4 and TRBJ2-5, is ETGVTQSPTHLIKTRGQQVTLRCSSQSGHNTVSWYQQALGQGPQFIFQYYREEENGRGNFPPRFSGLQFPNYSSELNVNALELDDSALYLCASSATGGETQYFGPGTRLLVL.

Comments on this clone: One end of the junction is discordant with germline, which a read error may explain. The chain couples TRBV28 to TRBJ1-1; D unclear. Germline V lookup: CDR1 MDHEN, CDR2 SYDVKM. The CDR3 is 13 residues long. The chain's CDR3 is CASSLRLPALNIF. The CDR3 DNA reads TGTGCCAGCAGTTTACGTTTGCCCGCCTTGAACATCTTT.

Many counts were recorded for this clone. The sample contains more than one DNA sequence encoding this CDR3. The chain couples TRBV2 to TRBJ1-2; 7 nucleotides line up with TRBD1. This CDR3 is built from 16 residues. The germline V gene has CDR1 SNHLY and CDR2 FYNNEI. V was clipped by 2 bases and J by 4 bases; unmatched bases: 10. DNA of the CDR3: TGTGCCAGCAGTGAATCAGACAGGGCGGTTATCTATGGCTACACCTTC. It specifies CASSESDRAVIYGYTF. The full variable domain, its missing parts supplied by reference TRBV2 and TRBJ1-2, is EPEVTQTPSHQVTQMGQEVILRCVPISNHLYFYWYRQILGQKVEFLVSFYNNEISEKSEIFDDQFSVERPDGSNFTLKIRSTKLEDSAMYFCASSESDRAVIYGYTFGSGTRLTVV.

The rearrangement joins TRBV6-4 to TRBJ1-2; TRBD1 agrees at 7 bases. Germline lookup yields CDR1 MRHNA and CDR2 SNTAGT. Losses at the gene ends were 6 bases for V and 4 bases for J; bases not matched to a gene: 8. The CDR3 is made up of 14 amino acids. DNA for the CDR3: TGTGCCAGCAGCAGGACAGGTGTTGGCTATGGCTACACCTTC. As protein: CASSRTGVGYGYTF.

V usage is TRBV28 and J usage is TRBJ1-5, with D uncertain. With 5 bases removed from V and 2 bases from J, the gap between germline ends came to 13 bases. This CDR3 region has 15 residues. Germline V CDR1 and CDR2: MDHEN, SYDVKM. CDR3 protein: CASSPSTIGNQPQHF. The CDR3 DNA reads TGTGCCAGCAGTCCATCCACCATAGGCAATCAGCCCCAGCATTTT.

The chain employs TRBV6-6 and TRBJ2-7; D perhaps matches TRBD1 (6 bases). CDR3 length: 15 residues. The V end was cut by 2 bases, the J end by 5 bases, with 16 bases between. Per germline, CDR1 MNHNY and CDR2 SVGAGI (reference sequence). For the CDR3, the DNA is TGTGCCAGCAGTTACCTAGGGCAGGGGAGCGACGAGCAGTACTTC. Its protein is CASSYLGQGSDEQYF.

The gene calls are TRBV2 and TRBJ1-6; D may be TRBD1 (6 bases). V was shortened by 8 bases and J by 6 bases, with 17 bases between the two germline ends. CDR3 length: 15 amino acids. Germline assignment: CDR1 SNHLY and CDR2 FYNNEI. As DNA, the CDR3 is TGTGCCAGCGGAGGGGGTGGACAGCCTAATTCACCCCTCCACTTT. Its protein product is CASGGGGQPNSPLHF.

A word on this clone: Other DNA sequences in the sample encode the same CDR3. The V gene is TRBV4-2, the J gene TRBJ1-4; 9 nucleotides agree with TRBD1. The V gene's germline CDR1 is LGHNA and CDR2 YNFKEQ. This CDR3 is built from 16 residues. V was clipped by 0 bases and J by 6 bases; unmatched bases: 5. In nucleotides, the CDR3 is TGTGCCAGCAGCCAAGATCGGGGACAGGGTTATGAAAAACTGTTTTTT. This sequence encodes CASSQDRGQGYEKLFF.

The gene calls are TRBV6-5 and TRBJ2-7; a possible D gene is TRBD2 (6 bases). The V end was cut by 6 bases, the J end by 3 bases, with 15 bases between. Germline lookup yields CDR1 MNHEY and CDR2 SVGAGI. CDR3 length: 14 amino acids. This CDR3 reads CASSRGGYSYEQYF. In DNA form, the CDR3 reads TGTGCCAGCAGCCGGGGAGGATATAGCTACGAGCAGTACTTC.

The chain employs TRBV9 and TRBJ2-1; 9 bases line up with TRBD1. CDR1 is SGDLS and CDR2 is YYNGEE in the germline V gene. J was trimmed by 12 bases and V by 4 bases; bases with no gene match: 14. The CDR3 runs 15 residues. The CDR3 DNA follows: TGTGCCAGCAGCCCAACGCCCGGACAGGGGCGGGGGCAGTTCTTC. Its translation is CASSPTPGQGRGQFF.

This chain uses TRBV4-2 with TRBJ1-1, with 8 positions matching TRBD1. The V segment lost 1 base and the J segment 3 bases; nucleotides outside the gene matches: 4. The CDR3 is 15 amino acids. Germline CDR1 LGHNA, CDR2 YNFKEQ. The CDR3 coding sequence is TGTGCCAGCAGCCAAGGCCGGACAGGGTACACTGAAGCTTTCTTT. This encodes CASSQGRTGYTEAFF.

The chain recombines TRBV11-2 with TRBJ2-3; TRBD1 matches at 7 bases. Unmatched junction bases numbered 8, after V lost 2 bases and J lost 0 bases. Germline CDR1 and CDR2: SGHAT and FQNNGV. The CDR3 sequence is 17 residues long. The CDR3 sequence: CASSLPPGGSSTDTQYF. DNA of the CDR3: TGTGCCAGCAGCTTACCCCCAGGGGGATCCAGCACAGATACGCAGTATTTT.

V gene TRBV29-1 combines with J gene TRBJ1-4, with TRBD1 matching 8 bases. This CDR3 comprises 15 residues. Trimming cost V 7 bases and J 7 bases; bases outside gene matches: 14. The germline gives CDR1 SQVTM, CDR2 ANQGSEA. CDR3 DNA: TGCAGCGCCCGGTCGAATACAGGGGGTGGTGAAAAACTGTTTTTT. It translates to CSARSNTGGGEKLFF.

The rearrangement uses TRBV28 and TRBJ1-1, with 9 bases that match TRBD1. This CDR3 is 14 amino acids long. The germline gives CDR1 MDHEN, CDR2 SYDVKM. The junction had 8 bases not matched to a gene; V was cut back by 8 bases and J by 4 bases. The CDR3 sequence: CASHGTGRSTEAFF. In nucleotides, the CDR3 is TGTGCCAGCCATGGGACAGGGCGGTCCACTGAAGCTTTCTTT.

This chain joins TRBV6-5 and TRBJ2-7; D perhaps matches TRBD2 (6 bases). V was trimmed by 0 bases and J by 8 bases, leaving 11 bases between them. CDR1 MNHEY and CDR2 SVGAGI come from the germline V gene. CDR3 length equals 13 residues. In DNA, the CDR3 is TGTGCCAGCAGTTACTCGACCGGGGGTAAGCAGTACTTC. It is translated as CASSYSTGGKQYF.

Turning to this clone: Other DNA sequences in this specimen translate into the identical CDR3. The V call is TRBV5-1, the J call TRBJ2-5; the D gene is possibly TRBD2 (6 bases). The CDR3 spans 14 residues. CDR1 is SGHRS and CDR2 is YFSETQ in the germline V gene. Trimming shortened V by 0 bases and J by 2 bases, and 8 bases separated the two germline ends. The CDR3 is CASSLAGTQETQYF. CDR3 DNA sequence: TGCGCCAGCAGCTTGGCCGGGACTCAAGAGACCCAGTACTTC.

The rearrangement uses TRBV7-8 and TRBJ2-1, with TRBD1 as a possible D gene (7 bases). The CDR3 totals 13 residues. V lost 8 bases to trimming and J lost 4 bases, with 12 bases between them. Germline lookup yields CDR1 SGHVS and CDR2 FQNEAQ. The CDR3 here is CASAGQRYNEQFF. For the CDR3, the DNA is TGTGCCAGCGCGGGACAGCGATACAATGAGCAGTTCTTC.

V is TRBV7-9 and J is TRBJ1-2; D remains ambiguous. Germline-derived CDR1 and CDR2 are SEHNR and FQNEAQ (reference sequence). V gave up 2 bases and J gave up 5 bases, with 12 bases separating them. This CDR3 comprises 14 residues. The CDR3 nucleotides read TGTGCCAGCAGCTTATTTGAGGAGACATATGGCTACACCTTC. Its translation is CASSLFEETYGYTF. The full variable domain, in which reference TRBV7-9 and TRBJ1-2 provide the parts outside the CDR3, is DTGVSQNPRHKITKRGQNVTFRCDPISEHNRLYWYRQTLGQGPEFLTYFQNEAQLEKSRLLSDRFSAERPKGSFSTLEIQRTEQGDSAMYLCASSLFEETYGYTFGSGTRLTVV.

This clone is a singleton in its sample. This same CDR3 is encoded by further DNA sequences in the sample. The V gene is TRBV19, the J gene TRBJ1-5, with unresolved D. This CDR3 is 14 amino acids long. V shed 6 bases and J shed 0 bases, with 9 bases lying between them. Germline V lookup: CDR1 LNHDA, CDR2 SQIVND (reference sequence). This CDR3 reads CASSLDGSNQPQHF. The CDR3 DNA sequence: TGTGCCAGTAGCTTGGACGGTAGCAATCAGCCCCAGCATTTT.

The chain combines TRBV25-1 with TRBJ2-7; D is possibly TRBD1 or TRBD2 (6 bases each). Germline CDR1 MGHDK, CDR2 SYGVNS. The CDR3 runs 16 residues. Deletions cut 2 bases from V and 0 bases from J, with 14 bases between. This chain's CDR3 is CASSEVPGASSYEQYF. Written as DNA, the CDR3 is TGTGCCAGCAGTGAAGTGCCGGGGGCGAGCTCCTACGAGCAGTACTTC.

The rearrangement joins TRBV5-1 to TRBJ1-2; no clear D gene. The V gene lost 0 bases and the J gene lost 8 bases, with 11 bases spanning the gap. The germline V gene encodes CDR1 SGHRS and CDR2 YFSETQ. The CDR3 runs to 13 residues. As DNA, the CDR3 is TGCGCCAGCAGCTTGGGGAGTTTGCGAGGCTACACCTTC. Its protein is CASSLGSLRGYTF.

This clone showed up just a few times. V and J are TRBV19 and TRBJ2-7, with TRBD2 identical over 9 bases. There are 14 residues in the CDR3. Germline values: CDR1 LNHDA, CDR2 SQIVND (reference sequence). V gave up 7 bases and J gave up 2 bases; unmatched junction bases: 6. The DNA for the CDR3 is TGTGCCAGTACTCCAGGCGGGAGGGCCTACGAGCAGTACTTC. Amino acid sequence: CASTPGGRAYEQYF.

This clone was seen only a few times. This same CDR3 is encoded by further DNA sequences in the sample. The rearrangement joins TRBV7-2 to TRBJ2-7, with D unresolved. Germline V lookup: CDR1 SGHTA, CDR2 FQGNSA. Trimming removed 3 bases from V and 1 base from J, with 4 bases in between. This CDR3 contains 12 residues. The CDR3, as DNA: TGTGCCAGCAGCTTGGGGTCCTACGAGCAGTACTTC. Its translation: CASSLGSYEQYF. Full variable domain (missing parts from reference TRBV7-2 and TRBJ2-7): GAGVSQSPSNKVTEKGKDVELRCDPISGHTALYWYRQSLGQGLEFLIYFQGNSAPDKSGLPSDRFSAERTGGSVSTLTIQRTQQEDSAVYLCASSLGSYEQYFGPGTRLTVT.

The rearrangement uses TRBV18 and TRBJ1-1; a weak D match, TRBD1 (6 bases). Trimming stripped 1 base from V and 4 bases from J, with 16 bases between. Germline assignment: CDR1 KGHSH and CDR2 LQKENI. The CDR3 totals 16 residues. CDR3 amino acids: CASSPRRPDSATEAFF. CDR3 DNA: TGTGCCAGCTCACCACGACGACCGGACAGTGCCACTGAAGCTTTCTTT. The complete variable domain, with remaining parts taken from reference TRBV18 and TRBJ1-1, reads NAGVMQNPRHLVRRRGQEARLRCSPMKGHSHVYWYRQLPEEGLKFMVYLQKENIIDESGMPKERFSAEFPKEGPSILRIQQVVRGDSAAYFCASSPRRPDSATEAFFGQGTRLTVV.

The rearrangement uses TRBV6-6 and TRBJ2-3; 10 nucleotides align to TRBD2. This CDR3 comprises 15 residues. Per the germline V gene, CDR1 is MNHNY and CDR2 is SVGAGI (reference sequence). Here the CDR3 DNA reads TGTGCTGCGGCTAGCGGGAGTTATAGCACAGATACGCAGTATTTT. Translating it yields CAAASGSYSTDTQYF.

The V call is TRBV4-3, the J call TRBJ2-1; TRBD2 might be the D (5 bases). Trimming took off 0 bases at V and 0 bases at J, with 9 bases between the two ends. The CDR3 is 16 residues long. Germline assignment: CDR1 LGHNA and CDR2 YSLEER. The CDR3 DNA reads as TGCGCCAGCAGCCAAGATCAGCGGTCCTCCTACAATGAGCAGTTCTTC. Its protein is CASSQDQRSSYNEQFF.

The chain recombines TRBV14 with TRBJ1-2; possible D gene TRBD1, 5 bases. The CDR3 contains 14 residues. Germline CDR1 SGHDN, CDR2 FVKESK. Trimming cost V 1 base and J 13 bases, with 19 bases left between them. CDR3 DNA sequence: TGTGCCAGCAGCCAAGCAGGGCAGCCCAATCGAGGCACCTTC. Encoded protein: CASSQAGQPNRGTF.